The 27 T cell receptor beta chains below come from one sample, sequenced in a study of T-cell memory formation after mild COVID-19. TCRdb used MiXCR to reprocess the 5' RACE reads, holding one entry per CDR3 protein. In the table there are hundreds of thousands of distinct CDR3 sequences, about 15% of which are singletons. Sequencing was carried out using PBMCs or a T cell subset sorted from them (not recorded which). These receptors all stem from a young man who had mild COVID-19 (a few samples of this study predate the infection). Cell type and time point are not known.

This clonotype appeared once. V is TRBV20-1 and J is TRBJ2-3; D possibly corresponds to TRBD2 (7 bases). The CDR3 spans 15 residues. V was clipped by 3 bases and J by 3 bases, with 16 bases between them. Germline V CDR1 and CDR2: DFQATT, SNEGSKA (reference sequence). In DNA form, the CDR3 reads TGCAGTGCTAGGATGGGGGGGGCAGGGACAGATACGCAGTATTTT. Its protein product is CSARMGGAGTDTQYF.

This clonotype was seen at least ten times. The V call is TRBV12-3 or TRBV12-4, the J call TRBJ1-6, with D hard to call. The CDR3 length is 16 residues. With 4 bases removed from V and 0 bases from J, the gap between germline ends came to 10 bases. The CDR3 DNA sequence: TGTGCCAGCAGTTCCGGCGGATTCTCCTATAATTCACCCCTCCACTTT. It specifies CASSSGGFSYNSPLHF.

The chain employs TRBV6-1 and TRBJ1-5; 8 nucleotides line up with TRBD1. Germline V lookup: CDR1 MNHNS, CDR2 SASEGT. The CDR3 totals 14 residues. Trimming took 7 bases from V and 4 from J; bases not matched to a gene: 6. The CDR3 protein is CASISGGPNQPQHF. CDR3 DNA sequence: TGTGCCAGCATTTCAGGGGGCCCAAATCAGCCCCAGCATTTT.

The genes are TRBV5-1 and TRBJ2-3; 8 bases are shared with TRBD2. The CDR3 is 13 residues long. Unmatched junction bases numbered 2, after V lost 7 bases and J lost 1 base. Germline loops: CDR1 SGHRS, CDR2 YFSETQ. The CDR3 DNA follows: TGCGCCAGCGGTAGCGGGGGCACAGATACGCAGTATTTT. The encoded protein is CASGSGGTDTQYF.

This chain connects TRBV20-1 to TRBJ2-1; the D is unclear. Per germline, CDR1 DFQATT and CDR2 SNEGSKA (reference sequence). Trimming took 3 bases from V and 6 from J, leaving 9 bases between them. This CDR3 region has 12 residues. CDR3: CSARLISNEQFF. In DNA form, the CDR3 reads TGCAGTGCTAGGCTCATAAGCAATGAGCAGTTCTTC.

CDR3 bases: TGTGCCAGCAGCACCGGAAGGACCGAAAACATTCAGTACTTC. It yields the protein CASSTGRTENIQYF. The V and J genes are TRBV12-3 or TRBV12-4 and TRBJ2-4; D uncertain. The CDR3 runs to 14 residues. Trimming took off 6 bases at V and 5 bases at J, with 14 bases between the two ends.

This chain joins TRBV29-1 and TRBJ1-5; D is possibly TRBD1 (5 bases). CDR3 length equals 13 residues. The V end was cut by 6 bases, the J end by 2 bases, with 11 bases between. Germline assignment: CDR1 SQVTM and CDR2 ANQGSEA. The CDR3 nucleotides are TGCAGCGTGTGGGGAGGGGGCAATCAGCCCCAGCATTTT. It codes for CSVWGGGNQPQHF.

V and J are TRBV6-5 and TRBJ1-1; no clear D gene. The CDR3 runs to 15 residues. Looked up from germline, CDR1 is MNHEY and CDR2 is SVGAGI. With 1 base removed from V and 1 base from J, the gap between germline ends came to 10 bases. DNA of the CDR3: TGTGCCAGCAGTTACTTGCGGGTTTCGAACACTGAAGCTTTCTTT. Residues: CASSYLRVSNTEAFF.

DNA for the CDR3: TGTGCCAGCAGCGGGGGAGTAAATCAGCCCCAGCATTTT. Its protein product is CASSGGVNQPQHF. This sequence joins TRBV9 and TRBJ1-5; the D is unclear. Per the germline V gene, CDR1 is SGDLS and CDR2 is YYNGEE. Between the trimmed V and J ends, which lost 3 bases and 4 bases, there was a span of 8 bases. The CDR3 is 13 amino acids. The full variable domain, in which reference TRBV9 and TRBJ1-5 provide the parts outside the CDR3, is DSGVTQTPKHLITATGQRVTLRCSPRSGDLSVYWYQQSLDQGLQFLIQYYNGEERAKGNILERFSAQQFPDLHSELNLSSLELGDSALYFCASSGGVNQPQHFGDGTRLSIL.

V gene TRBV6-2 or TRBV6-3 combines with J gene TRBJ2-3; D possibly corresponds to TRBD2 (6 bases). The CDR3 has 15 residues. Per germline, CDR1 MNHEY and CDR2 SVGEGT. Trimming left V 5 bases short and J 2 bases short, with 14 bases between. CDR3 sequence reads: CASSRFSGLTDTQYF. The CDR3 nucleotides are TGTGCCAGCAGTAGATTTAGCGGACTCACAGATACGCAGTATTTT.

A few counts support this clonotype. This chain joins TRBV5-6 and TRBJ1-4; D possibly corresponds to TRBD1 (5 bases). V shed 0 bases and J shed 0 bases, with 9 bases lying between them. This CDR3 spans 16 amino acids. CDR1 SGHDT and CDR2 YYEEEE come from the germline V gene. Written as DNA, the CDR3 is TGTGCCAGCAGCTTGGTTGACAGCGCAACTAATGAAAAACTGTTTTTT. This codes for CASSLVDSATNEKLFF.

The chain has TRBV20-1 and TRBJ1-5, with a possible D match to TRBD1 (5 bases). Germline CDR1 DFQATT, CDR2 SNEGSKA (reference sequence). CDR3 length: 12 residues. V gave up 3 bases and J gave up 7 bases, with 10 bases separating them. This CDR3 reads CSARFRDQPQHF. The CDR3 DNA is TGCAGTGCTAGGTTCAGGGACCAGCCCCAGCATTTT.

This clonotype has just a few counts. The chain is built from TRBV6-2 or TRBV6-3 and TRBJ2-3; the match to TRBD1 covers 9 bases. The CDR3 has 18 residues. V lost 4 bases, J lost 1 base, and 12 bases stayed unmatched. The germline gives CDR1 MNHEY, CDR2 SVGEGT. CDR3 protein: CASSSPYHRGQGTDTQYF. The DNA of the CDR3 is TGTGCCAGCAGTTCCCCATATCACAGGGGGCAGGGCACAGATACGCAGTATTTT.

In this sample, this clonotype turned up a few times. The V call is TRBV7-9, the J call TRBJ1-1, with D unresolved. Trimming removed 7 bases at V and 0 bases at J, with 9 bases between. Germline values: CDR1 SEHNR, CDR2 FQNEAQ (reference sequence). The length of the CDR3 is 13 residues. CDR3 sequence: CASKRDMNTEAFF. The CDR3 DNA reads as TGTGCCAGCAAAAGGGATATGAACACTGAAGCTTTCTTT.

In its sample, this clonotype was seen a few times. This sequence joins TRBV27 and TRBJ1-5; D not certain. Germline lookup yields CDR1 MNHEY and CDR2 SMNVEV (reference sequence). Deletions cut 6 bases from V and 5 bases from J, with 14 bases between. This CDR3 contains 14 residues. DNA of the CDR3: TGTGCCAGCAGCAGTCAAGGGAGGTATCAGCCCCAGCATTTT. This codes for CASSSQGRYQPQHF.

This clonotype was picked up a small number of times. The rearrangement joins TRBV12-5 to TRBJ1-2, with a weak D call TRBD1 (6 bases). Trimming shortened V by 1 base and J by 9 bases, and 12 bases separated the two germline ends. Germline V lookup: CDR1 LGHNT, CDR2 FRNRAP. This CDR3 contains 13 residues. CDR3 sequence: CASGLAQGTSYTF. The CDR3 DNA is TGTGCTAGTGGTTTGGCACAGGGTACGAGCTACACCTTC.

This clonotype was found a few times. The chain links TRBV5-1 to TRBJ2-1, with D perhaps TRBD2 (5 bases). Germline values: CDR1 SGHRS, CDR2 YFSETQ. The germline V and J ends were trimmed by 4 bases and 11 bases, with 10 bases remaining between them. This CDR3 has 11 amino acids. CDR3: CASSPREQQFF. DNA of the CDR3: TGCGCCAGCAGCCCCCGGGAACAGCAGTTCTTC. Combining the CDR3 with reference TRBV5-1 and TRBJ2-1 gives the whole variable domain KAGVTQTPRYLIKTRGQQVTLSCSPISGHRSVSWYQQTPGQGLQFLFEYFSETQRNKGNFPGRFSGRQFSNSRSEMNVSTLELGDSALYLCASSPREQQFFGPGTRLTVL.

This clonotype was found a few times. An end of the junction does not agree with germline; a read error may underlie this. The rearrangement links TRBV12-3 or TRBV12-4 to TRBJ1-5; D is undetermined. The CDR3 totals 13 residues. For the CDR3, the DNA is TGTGCCAGCAGTTTAGACCCACAGCAGCGCCAGCATTTT. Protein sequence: CASSLDPQQRQHF.

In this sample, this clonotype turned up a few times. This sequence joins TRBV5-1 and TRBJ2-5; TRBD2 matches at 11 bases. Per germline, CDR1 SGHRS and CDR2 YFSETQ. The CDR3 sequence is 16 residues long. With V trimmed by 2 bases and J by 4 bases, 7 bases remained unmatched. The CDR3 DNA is TGCGCCAGCAGCTTACTAGCGGGGGTCTTAGGAGAGACCCAGTACTTC. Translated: CASSLLAGVLGETQYF. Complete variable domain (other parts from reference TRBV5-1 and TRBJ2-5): KAGVTQTPRYLIKTRGQQVTLSCSPISGHRSVSWYQQTPGQGLQFLFEYFSETQRNKGNFPGRFSGRQFSNSRSEMNVSTLELGDSALYLCASSLLAGVLGETQYFGPGTRLLVL.

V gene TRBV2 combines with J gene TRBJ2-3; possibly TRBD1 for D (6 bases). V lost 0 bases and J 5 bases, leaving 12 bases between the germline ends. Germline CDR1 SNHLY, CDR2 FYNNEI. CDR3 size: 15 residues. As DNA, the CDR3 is TGTGCCAGCAGTGAAGCGCGAGGGGGTTTAGATACGCAGTATTTT. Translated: CASSEARGGLDTQYF.

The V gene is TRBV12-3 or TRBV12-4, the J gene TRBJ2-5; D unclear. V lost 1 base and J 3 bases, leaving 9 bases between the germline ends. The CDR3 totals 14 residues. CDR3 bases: TGTGCCAGCAGTTTAGACGACTCGGAAGAGACCCAGTACTTC. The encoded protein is CASSLDDSEETQYF.

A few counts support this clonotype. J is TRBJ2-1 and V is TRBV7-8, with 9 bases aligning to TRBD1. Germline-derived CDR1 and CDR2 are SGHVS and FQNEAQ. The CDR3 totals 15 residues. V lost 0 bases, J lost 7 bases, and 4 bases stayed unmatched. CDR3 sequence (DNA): TGTGCCAGCAGCTTAGCCGGGGGACAGGGTAATGAGCAGTTCTTC. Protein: CASSLAGGQGNEQFF.

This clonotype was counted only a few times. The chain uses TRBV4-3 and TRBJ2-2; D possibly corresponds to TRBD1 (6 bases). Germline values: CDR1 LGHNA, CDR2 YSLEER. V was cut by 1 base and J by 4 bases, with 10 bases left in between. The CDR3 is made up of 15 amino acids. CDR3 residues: CASSQGPGVTGELFF. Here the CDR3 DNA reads TGCGCCAGCAGCCAAGGTCCAGGGGTCACCGGGGAGCTGTTTTTT.

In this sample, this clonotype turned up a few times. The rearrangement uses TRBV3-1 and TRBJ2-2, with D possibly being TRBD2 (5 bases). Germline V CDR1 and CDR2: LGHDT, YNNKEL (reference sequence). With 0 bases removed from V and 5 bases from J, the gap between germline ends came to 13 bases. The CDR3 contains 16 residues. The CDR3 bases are TGTGCCAGCAGCCAAGATCCTAGCCTCCCGACCGGGGAGCTGTTTTTT. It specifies CASSQDPSLPTGELFF. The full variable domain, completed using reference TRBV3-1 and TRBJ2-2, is DTAVSQTPKYLVTQMGNDKSIKCEQNLGHDTMYWYKQDSKKFLKIMFSYNNKELIINETVPNRFSPKSPDKAHLNLHINSLELGDSAVYFCASSQDPSLPTGELFFGEGSRLTVL.

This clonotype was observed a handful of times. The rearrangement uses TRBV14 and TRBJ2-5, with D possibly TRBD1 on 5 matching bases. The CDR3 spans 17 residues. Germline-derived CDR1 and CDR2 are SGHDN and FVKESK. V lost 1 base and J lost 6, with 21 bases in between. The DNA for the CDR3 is TGTGCCAGCAGCCAAGTCCAGGACACATACTGGGGAAAGACCCAGTACTTC. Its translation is CASSQVQDTYWGKTQYF.

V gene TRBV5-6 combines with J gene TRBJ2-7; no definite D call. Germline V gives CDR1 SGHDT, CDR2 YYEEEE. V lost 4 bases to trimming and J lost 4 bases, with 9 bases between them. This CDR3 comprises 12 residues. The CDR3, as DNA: TGTGCCAGCAGCCTTCGGGTGTACGAGCAGTACTTC. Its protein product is CASSLRVYEQYF.

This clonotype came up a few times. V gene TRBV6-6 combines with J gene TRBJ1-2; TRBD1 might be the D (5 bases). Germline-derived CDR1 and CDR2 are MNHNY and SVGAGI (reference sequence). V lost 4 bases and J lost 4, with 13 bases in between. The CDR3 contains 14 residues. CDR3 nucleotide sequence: TGTGCCAGCAGTTCAGAGAGGGGCGCCTATGGCTACACCTTC. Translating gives CASSSERGAYGYTF.